What follows are 32 T cell receptor beta chains derived from one specimen sequenced in a study of T cell clonotyping in hematopoietic cell transplantation. TCRdb keeps only in-frame clones here, not all; method: immunoSEQ multiplex PCR. The sample has around 16,000 clones, less than 80% seen once. Sequencing used PBMCs, obtained 30 days after allogeneic stem cell transplant. The receptor source for this set is a male patient between 50 and 60 years old who had an allogeneic stem cell transplant from an unrelated donor, so T cells may come from the graft donor. Some clones in this sample may be carry-over from other donors' samples.

The V gene is TRBV6-6, the J gene TRBJ1-2; perhaps TRBD1 as D (6 bases). The CDR3 loop spans 12 amino acids. The germline V gene has CDR1 MNHNY and CDR2 SVGAGI (reference sequence). V was trimmed by 2 bases and J by 10 bases, leaving 11 bases between them. Here the CDR3 reads CASSYAGAVYTF. The CDR3, as DNA: TGTGCCAGCAGTTACGCAGGGGCGGTCTACACCTTC.

CDR3 amino acids: CASSPFAVHEQFF. The CDR3 DNA reads as TGTGCCAGCAGCCCGTTTGCGGTCCATGAGCAGTTCTTC. The chain combines TRBV9 with TRBJ2-1; D is unclear. Trimming took 4 bases from V and 8 from J, leaving 13 bases between them. The CDR3 extends over 13 amino acids. Germline values: CDR1 SGDLS, CDR2 YYNGEE.

This clone showed up just a few times. The J gene is TRBJ2-7, the V gene TRBV7-6; D tentatively reads TRBD1 or TRBD2 (6 bases each). With 0 bases removed from V and 9 bases from J, the gap between germline ends came to 12 bases. CDR3 length: 13 amino acids. Germline loops: CDR1 SGHVS, CDR2 FNYEAQ. In DNA form, the CDR3 reads TGTGCCAGCAGCTTAGCGGGGGGCGCGACGCAGTACTTC. Translating it yields CASSLAGGATQYF. Using reference TRBV7-6 and TRBJ2-7 for the parts outside the CDR3, the full variable domain is GAGVSQSPRYKVTKRGQDVALRCDPISGHVSLYWYRQALGQGPEFLTYFNYEAQQDKSGLPNDRFSAERPEGSISTLTIQRTEQRDSAMYRCASSLAGGATQYFGPGTRLTVT.

The gene calls are TRBV25-1 and TRBJ1-1; no clear D. CDR1 MGHDK and CDR2 SYGVNS come from the germline V gene. There are 15 residues in the CDR3. V was shortened by 4 bases and J by 0 bases, with 12 bases between the two germline ends. CDR3 loop: CASSGFGEMNTEAFF. CDR3 sequence (DNA): TGTGCCAGCAGTGGGTTTGGCGAAATGAACACTGAAGCTTTCTTT.

V usage is TRBV5-6 and J usage is TRBJ1-5; possibly TRBD1 for D (5 bases). Per the germline V gene, CDR1 is SGHDT and CDR2 is YYEEEE. V was clipped by 2 bases and J by 2 bases, with 14 bases between them. CDR3 size: 16 residues. The CDR3 DNA is TGTGCCAGCAGCTTAGGGACGTCCGGAGGCAATCAGCCCCAGCATTTT. Translating it yields CASSLGTSGGNQPQHF.

The V call is TRBV5-6, the J call TRBJ1-4; a weak D match, TRBD1 (5 bases). The germline CDR1 and CDR2 sequences are SGHDT and YYEEEE. This CDR3 contains 16 residues. The V and J ends lost 1 base and 0 bases respectively, with 10 bases between them. CDR3 bases: TGTGCCAGCAGCTTGAGGGGACCCCCAACTAATGAAAAACTGTTTTTT. It codes for CASSLRGPPTNEKLFF.

This clone was picked up a small number of times. V usage is TRBV27 and J usage is TRBJ1-2, with D perhaps matching TRBD1 (5 bases). CDR3 length equals 14 residues. Germline V gene lookup returns CDR1 MNHEY and CDR2 SMNVEV (reference sequence). Trimming removed 5 bases at V and 4 bases at J, with 14 bases between. CDR3 nucleotides: TGTGCCAGCAGTGCCGGGGGGAGGGCCTATGGCTACACCTTC. This translates into CASSAGGRAYGYTF.

V usage is TRBV7-2 and J usage is TRBJ2-5, with a tentative D call TRBD1 (6 bases). This CDR3 region has 15 residues. Per the germline V gene, CDR1 is SGHTA and CDR2 is FQGNSA. V was cut by 3 bases and J by 3 bases, with 14 bases left in between. In DNA, the CDR3 is TGTGCCAGCAGCTTCTCCGCAGGGGTTGAAGAGACCCAGTACTTC. It specifies CASSFSAGVEETQYF.

V gene TRBV6-1 combines with J gene TRBJ1-2; perhaps TRBD1 as D (6 bases). This CDR3 spans 16 amino acids. The germline V and J ends were trimmed by 2 bases and 5 bases, with 18 bases remaining between them. Germline assignment: CDR1 MNHNS and CDR2 SASEGT. The CDR3 sequence: CASSEMAGAPRYGYTF. The CDR3, as DNA: TGTGCCAGCAGTGAAATGGCGGGGGCACCCAGGTATGGCTACACCTTC.

There are a few counts of this clone. This chain uses TRBV19 with TRBJ1-5, with 8 bases that match TRBD1. The CDR3 totals 14 residues. With V trimmed by 3 bases and J by 11 bases, 9 bases remained unmatched. The germline CDR1 and CDR2 sequences are LNHDA and SQIVND (reference sequence). The CDR3 DNA reads as TGTGCCAGTAGTATCGAAGGACAGGGCTCGGCCCAGCATTTT. Protein product: CASSIEGQGSAQHF.

The chain employs TRBV7-2 and TRBJ2-2; D not certain. The V end was cut by 3 bases, the J end by 7 bases, with 15 bases between. CDR3 length: 15 residues. Germline V gene sequence: CDR1 SGHTA, CDR2 FQGNSA. This chain's CDR3 is CASSFRRWGGGELFF. CDR3 bases: TGTGCCAGCAGCTTCAGGCGTTGGGGTGGCGGGGAGCTGTTTTTT.

The rearrangement uses TRBV28 and TRBJ2-5; 8 bases fit TRBD1. Gene TRBJ2-7 matches the end of the DNA better, so the J call may be wrong. This CDR3 has 17 amino acids. Germline V gene sequence: CDR1 MDHEN, CDR2 SYDVKM. The CDR3 DNA reads as TGTGCCAGCAGTTTATCGCGTTGGGGACAGGCAGCCTACGAGCAGTACTTC. As protein: CASSLSRWGQAAYEQYF.

V and J are TRBV4-3 and TRBJ2-7; D not certain. V was trimmed by 1 base and J by 3 bases, leaving 7 bases between them. Germline V lookup: CDR1 LGHNA, CDR2 YSLEER. The CDR3 runs to 13 residues. CDR3 loop: CASSQGVGYEQYF. The CDR3 coding sequence is TGCGCCAGCAGCCAAGGAGTCGGCTACGAGCAGTACTTC.

This clone has just a few counts. The V gene is TRBV28, the J gene TRBJ2-5; 7 bases are a match to TRBD2. The CDR3 is 17 amino acids. With 3 bases clipped from V and 5 bases from J, the junction kept 15 bases outside the gene matches. In germline, CDR1 is MDHEN, CDR2 SYDVKM. DNA of the CDR3: TGTGCCAGCAGTTTCGACGTGGGGGGACTAAATCGCGAGACCCAGTACTTC. Protein sequence: CASSFDVGGLNRETQYF.

In DNA, the CDR3 is TGTGCCAGCAGCTTGGGGTCAGGTCGCAATCAGCCCCAGCATTTT. Its protein product is CASSLGSGRNQPQHF. The genes are TRBV5-6 and TRBJ1-5; D not certain. The V gene lost 0 bases and the J gene lost 2 bases, with 9 bases spanning the gap. The length of the CDR3 is 15 residues. Germline lookup yields CDR1 SGHDT and CDR2 YYEEEE.

The rearrangement joins TRBV6-6 to TRBJ1-2; 10 bases are shared with TRBD1. The J segment lost 5 bases and the V segment lost 6 bases, leaving 6 bases of the junction unmatched. The CDR3 contains 14 residues. CDR1 and CDR2 (germline): MNHNY, SVGAGI (reference sequence). CDR3 DNA: TGTGCCAGCAGCGGTAGGACAGGGGGATATGGCTACACCTTC. Translating it yields CASSGRTGGYGYTF.

This chain uses TRBV10-2 with TRBJ1-5; possibly TRBD1 for D (5 bases). Germline V gives CDR1 WSHSY, CDR2 SAAADI. The CDR3 is 16 residues long. Trimming left V 0 bases short and J 0 bases short, with 9 bases between. DNA for the CDR3: TGCGCCAGCAGTGAGTCGACAGTCAATAGCAATCAGCCCCAGCATTTT. Translating it yields CASSESTVNSNQPQHF.

CDR3 nucleotides: TGTGCCAGCAGTTTCAAGGGATTAACCTACGAGCAGTACTTC. As protein: CASSFKGLTYEQYF. V is TRBV28 and J is TRBJ2-7; unclear D gene. The CDR3 is made up of 14 amino acids. V lost 3 bases and J 2 bases, leaving 11 bases between the germline ends. CDR1 is MDHEN, CDR2 SYDVKM, per germline.

The rearrangement joins TRBV28 to TRBJ1-2, with D uncertain. The CDR3 is 13 residues long. Looked up from germline, CDR1 is MDHEN and CDR2 is SYDVKM. Trimming pared 5 bases from V and 7 bases from J, leaving 14 bases between. CDR3 sequence reads: CASSIQGKSGYTF. CDR3 bases: TGTGCCAGCAGTATCCAAGGGAAGAGTGGCTACACCTTC.

This chain links TRBV30 with TRBJ1-1; no firm D call. Germline assignment: CDR1 GTSNPN and CDR2 SVGIG (reference sequence). V was trimmed by 4 bases and J by 4 bases, leaving 16 bases between them. This CDR3 contains 14 residues. The chain's CDR3 is CAWNTANWGTEAFF. CDR3 in DNA: TGTGCCTGGAACACAGCGAATTGGGGCACTGAAGCTTTCTTT.

The chain employs TRBV29-1 and TRBJ2-7; maybe TRBD1 (6 bases). The V gene lost 6 bases and the J gene lost 1 base, with 16 bases spanning the gap. Germline CDR1 is SQVTM and CDR2 is ANQGSEA. CDR3 size: 14 residues. The CDR3 coding sequence is TGCAGCGTCGCCAAACGGACAGATTCCTACGAGCAGTACTTC. This translates into CSVAKRTDSYEQYF.

The chain links TRBV7-2 to TRBJ1-2, with TRBD1 identical over 9 bases. Looked up from germline, CDR1 is SGHTA and CDR2 is FQGNSA. With 4 bases clipped from V and 3 bases from J, the junction kept 6 bases outside the gene matches. This CDR3 comprises 15 residues. CDR3 residues: CASSSGTGFDYGYTF. CDR3 sequence (DNA): TGTGCCAGCAGCTCCGGGACAGGGTTCGACTATGGCTACACCTTC.

The genes are TRBV4-2 and TRBJ2-7; 7 nucleotides line up with TRBD2. The CDR3 is 15 amino acids. V shed 1 base, J shed 2 bases, and the junction held 5 bases outside the gene matches. CDR1 and CDR2 (germline): LGHNA, YNFKEQ. CDR3 nucleotides: TGTGCCAGCAGCCAAGCTCTAGCGGTACCCTACGAGCAGTACTTC. Protein sequence: CASSQALAVPYEQYF.

J is TRBJ1-1 and V is TRBV30; tentative D call: TRBD1 (6 bases). CDR1 is GTSNPN and CDR2 is SVGIG in the germline V gene (reference sequence). The V gene lost 3 bases and the J gene lost 10 bases, with 21 bases spanning the gap. This CDR3 contains 14 residues. The CDR3 loop is CAWRGDRLRRGAFF. CDR3 sequence (DNA): TGTGCCTGGAGGGGCGACAGGCTCCGACGTGGAGCTTTCTTT.

The CDR3 DNA reads as TGCGCCAGCAGCCAGGGATGGCAGACTACCTATGGCTACACCTTC. Protein: CASSQGWQTTYGYTF. The V and J genes are TRBV4-3 and TRBJ1-2; D is ambiguous. Germline-derived CDR1 and CDR2 are LGHNA and YSLEER. V shed 3 bases and J shed 4 bases, with 15 bases lying between them. This CDR3 comprises 15 residues.

This clone came up once. The chain is built from TRBV30 and TRBJ1-1; tentatively, D is TRBD1 (5 bases). V lost 3 bases to trimming and J lost 8 bases, with 10 bases between them. The CDR3 length is 11 residues. Germline CDR1 is GTSNPN and CDR2 is SVGIG (reference sequence). CDR3 in amino acids: CAWRDSGEAFF. In DNA form, the CDR3 reads TGTGCCTGGAGGGACTCAGGGGAAGCTTTCTTT.

The chain joins TRBV6-5 to TRBJ2-7; D gene ambiguous. CDR1 and CDR2 from the germline V gene are MNHEY and SVGAGI. There are 11 residues in the CDR3. Trimming removed 2 bases at V and 2 bases at J, with 1 base between. CDR3 residues: CASSYAYEQYF. The CDR3 nucleotides are TGTGCCAGCAGTTACGCCTACGAGCAGTACTTC.

The chain uses TRBV4-2 and TRBJ2-3, with unresolved D. CDR3 size: 14 residues. Deletions cut 0 bases from V and 4 bases from J, with 8 bases between. Germline V CDR1 and CDR2: LGHNA, YNFKEQ. CDR3 region: CASSQDSGPDTQYF. The CDR3 DNA is TGTGCCAGCAGCCAAGATTCAGGCCCAGATACGCAGTATTTT.

This clone was recorded a few times. V and J are TRBV30 and TRBJ2-2; 14 positions match TRBD2. V shed 1 base, J shed 7 bases, and the junction held 5 bases outside the gene matches. There are 16 residues in the CDR3. Per the germline V gene, CDR1 is GTSNPN and CDR2 is SVGIG (reference sequence). The DNA for the CDR3 is TGTGCCTGGAGTGCCCCGGGACTAGCGGGAGACGGGGAGCTGTTTTTT. Translation gives CAWSAPGLAGDGELFF. Together with reference TRBV30 and TRBJ2-2, the CDR3 gives the full variable domain: SQTIHQWPATLVQPVGSPLSLECTVEGTSNPNLYWYRQAAGRGLQLLFYSVGIGQISSEVPQNLSASRPQDRQFILSSKKLLLSDSGFYLCAWSAPGLAGDGELFFGEGSRLTVL.

This chain joins TRBV30 and TRBJ2-1, with TRBD2 identical over 7 bases. The CDR3 is made up of 16 amino acids. J was trimmed by 5 bases and V by 2 bases; bases with no gene match: 12. The germline V gene has CDR1 GTSNPN and CDR2 SVGIG (reference sequence). The DNA for the CDR3 is TGTGCCTGGAGTAGTTCGGGTCGGGAGGCTGACAATGAGCAGTTCTTC. Residues: CAWSSSGREADNEQFF.

J is TRBJ1-2 and V is TRBV4-3; no reliable D call. CDR3 length equals 14 residues. V was pared by 1 base and J by 5 bases, with 11 bases between. Germline V lookup: CDR1 LGHNA, CDR2 YSLEER. CDR3 in amino acids: CASSQGGGWYGYTF. In DNA, the CDR3 is TGCGCCAGCAGCCAAGGAGGCGGGTGGTATGGCTACACCTTC.

A single count supports this clone. The chain is built from TRBV28 and TRBJ1-1; D uncertain. Trimming took off 2 bases at V and 4 bases at J, with 8 bases between the two ends. The V gene's germline CDR1 is MDHEN and CDR2 SYDVKM. The CDR3 covers 13 residues. DNA for the CDR3: TGTGCCAGCAGTTTAGGGGTAGGCACTGAAGCTTTCTTT. Translation: CASSLGVGTEAFF. The variable domain in full, completed from reference TRBV28 and TRBJ1-1, reads DVKVTQSSRYLVKRTGEKVFLECVQDMDHENMFWYRQDPGLGLRLIYFSYDVKMKEKGDIPEGYSVSREKKERFSLILESASTNQTSMYLCASSLGVGTEAFFGQGTRLTVV.